The present T cell receptor (beta chain) was sequenced within a study of vaccination effects on CD4 cells after COVID-19 (dated by TCRdb to between 2021 and 2024). Notes on the research overall: Each participant got two doses of an mRNA SARS-CoV-2 vaccine, either BNT162b2 or mRNA-1273. A total of over nine COVID-19 convalescent patients and a handful of SARS-CoV-2-naive healthy vaccine recipients were included in the full study. SARS-CoV-2 spike-specific CD4+ TCR repertoires were compared before and after mRNA vaccination in COVID-19 convalescent patients and in infection-naive vaccine recipients. The Oncomine TCR Beta short-read assay on an Illumina iSeq 100 was used to sequence cultures from other donors in the study.

The receptor library was made with the immunoSEQ multiplex PCR assay. DNA from the CD4+ T cells that had been cultured and isolated underwent TCR beta CDR3 sequencing. Turning to the authors' computational methods: The analysis removed non-productive TCR sequences, trimmed reads to the CDR3 region, and retained only CDR3s that were 7 or more amino acids long. The MANAFEST web app was used to identify antigen-specific clonotypes by comparing expansion in peptide wells with expansion in reference cultures. Positive clones required FDR<0.05 expansion versus reference and all other wells, odds ratio above 5, and frequency above 0.1% in two replicate wells. A clonotype was defined as cross-reactive if the clonotype was significantly expanded both in SARS-CoV-2 spike wells and in at least one common cold coronavirus spike condition. CDR3 similarity was assessed by Levenshtein distance using the stringdist R package, and unrooted trees were constructed with ape in R 3.6.1. Imported from immuneACCESS, the table was reduced by TCRdb to in-frame sequences with V and J called. These copies leave out some clones; in studies compared against another copy, an unresolved V gene accounts for under half, and the cause of the remainder is not known. V, J and clone size derive from that table, while D and trimming were established from the DNA sequence. For this sample there are about 41,000 clones; over 60% appear just once. The ten largest clones add up to 2.9% of the sample.

For CDR1 and CDR2, the germline V gene lists MNHEY and SVGAGI. V is cut back by 6 bases and J by 5 bases, with 9 bases in the junction unmatched. There are 14 amino acids in the CDR3, from cysteine to phenylalanine inclusive. Only the CDR3 DNA is retained, 42 bases long and in frame from the first base. In the ViraFEST assay, PBMC were stimulated with viral peptide pools, and TCR sequencing was then used to find antigen-specific CD4+ T cell clonotypes based on their expansion. After approximately eleven days of culture, CD4+ T cells were isolated with the EasySep CD4+ T cell isolation kit. None of the healthy vaccine recipients had a prior SARS-CoV-2 infection, which was confirmed by nucleocapsid antibody tests that came back negative both before and after vaccination. Approximately 2.1 million PBMC per well were cultured in IMDM with roughly 5% human AB serum, about 9.4 IU/ml IL-2 and gentamicin, plus 10 ug/ml peptides. Half of the culture medium was replaced with fresh IL-2-containing medium on days 3 and 7. Unless noted otherwise, every peptide stimulation condition was cultured in triplicate wells. PBMC were separated from whole blood using Ficoll-Paque Plus gradient centrifugation and were then either cryopreserved at -140C or used fresh. The overlapping peptide pools covered the spike proteins of SARS-CoV-2 as well as those of the common cold coronaviruses HCoV-NL63, HCoV-OC43 and HCoV-229E. Genomic DNA was extracted from cultured CD4+ T cells with the QIAamp micro DNA kit.

Points on this clone: Which antigen it targets is not known. Per-base qualities were not stored, and no clone one base away is much larger.

Summary of the overall study and its limitations: In healthy vaccine recipients, vaccine-induced clones were almost all SARS-CoV-2 mono-reactive, with only 1 of 255 being cross-reactive with common cold coronaviruses. Clones induced by infection and clones induced by vaccination both contracted markedly at late timepoints after vaccination, which fits with T cell responses waning over time. The study was limited by a small number of convalescent patients, and early post-infection timepoints were lacking.

The input for sequencing was CD4+ T cells from PBMCs cultured with HCoV-NL63 spike peptides, taken before COVID-19 vaccination. The cell subset or site label corresponds to: HCoV-NL63 spike overlapping peptide pool stimulation. The clonotype was recovered from a human donor who received a COVID-19 vaccine. The V gene is TRBV6-5 and the J gene is TRBJ1-2; 7 nucleotides in the junction match TRBD1. The DNA sequence is TGTGCCAGCAGAAACAGGGGAGTGGGTTATGGCTACACCTTC. It translates as CASRNRGVGYGYTF.